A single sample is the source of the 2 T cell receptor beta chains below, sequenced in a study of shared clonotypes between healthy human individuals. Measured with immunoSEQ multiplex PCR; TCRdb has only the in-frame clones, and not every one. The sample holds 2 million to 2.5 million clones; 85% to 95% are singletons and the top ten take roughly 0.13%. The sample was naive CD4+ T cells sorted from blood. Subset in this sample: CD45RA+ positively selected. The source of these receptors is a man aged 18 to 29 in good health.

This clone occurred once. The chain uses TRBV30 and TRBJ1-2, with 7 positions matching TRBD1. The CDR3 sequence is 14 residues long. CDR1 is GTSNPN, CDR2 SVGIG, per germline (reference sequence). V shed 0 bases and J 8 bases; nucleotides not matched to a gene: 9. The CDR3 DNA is TGTGCCTGGAGTGTACGGGGACAGCTGTACGGCTACACCTTC. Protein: CAWSVRGQLYGYTF.

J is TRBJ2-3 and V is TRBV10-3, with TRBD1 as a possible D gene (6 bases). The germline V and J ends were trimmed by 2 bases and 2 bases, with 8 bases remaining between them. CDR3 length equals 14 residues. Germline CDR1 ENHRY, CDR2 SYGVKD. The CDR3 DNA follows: TGTGCCATCAGTGAGAGGGGGTACACAGATACGCAGTATTTT. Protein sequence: CAISERGYTDTQYF.